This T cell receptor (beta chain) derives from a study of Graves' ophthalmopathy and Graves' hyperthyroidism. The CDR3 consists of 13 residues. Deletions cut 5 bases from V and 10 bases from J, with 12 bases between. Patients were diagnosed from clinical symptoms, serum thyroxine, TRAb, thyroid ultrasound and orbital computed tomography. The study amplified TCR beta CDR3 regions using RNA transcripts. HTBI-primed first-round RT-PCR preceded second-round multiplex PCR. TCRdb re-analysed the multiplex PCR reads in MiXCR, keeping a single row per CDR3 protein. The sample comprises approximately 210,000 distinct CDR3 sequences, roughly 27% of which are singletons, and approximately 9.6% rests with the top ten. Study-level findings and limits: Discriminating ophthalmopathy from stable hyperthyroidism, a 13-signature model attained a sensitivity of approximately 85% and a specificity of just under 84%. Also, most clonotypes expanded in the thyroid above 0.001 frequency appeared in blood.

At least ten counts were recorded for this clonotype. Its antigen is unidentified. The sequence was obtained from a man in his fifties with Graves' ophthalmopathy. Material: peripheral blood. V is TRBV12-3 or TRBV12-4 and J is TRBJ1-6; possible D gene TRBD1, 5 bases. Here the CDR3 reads CASSTPGRSPLHF. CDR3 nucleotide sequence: TGTGCCAGCAGTACGCCGGGACGATCACCCCTCCACTTT.